This T cell receptor (beta chain) was captured in a study of cytomegalovirus exposure and HLA in healthy donors. Study summary: It was reported in a later analysis that the 95 to 150 validation repertoires used the same platform as the 650 to 800 first-cohort repertoires.

Study findings and constraints: The study flagged fewer than 200 TCR beta chains as cytomegalovirus-associated. In vitro checks showed that a few CMV-associated chains really do target CMV antigens.

The donors were part of the validation cohort, which consisted of some 120 subjects and was separate from the first cohort of about 650 subjects. Germline V gives CDR1 KGHSH, CDR2 LQKENI. The CDR3 has 14 residues. V was clipped by 1 base and J by 7 bases, with 14 bases between them. The assay was immunoSEQ multiplex PCR, and TCRdb's table has in-frame clones only and misses some. There are 150,000 to 200,000 clones in the sample; around 92% occur only once, and 10% lies in the top ten. Worth noting for this clone: Antigen specificity is unknown.

The rearrangement uses TRBV18 and TRBJ2-7; a possible D gene is TRBD1 (6 bases). Sequenced material: PBMCs. The sequence derives from a woman between 18 and 29 years old in good health and CMV-seropositive. The CDR3 DNA sequence: TGTGCCAGCTCACCACTAGGGGGTGATGGTGAGCAGTACTTC. Translation: CASSPLGGDGEQYF. Filled out from reference TRBV18 and TRBJ2-7, the complete variable domain reads NAGVMQNPRHLVRRRGQEARLRCSPMKGHSHVYWYRQLPEEGLKFMVYLQKENIIDESGMPKERFSAEFPKEGPSILRIQQVVRGDSAAYFCASSPLGGDGEQYFGPGTRLTVT.